This T cell receptor (beta chain) originates from a study of CD8+ T cells in alopecia areata. Study-wide context: Each of the treated patients was given oral tofacitinib, 5 to 10 mg twice daily, for moderate-to-severe alopecia areata. Findings of the study overall: Numerous clones, expanded in lesions, remained in scalp and blood during tofacitinib.

Worth noting for this clone: Its antigen is currently unknown.

Treatment denoted: oral pan-JAK inhibitor, 5-10 mg twice daily. In alopecia areata patients, both lesional scalp punch biopsies and peripheral blood were collected. T lymphocytes (CD4+ and CD8+) were sorted from PBMCs. It was cDNA, reverse transcribed from extracted RNA, that served as the sequencing template. Assay used: immunoSEQ multiplex PCR; TCRdb lists only in-frame clones, some missing. This sample yields around 160,000 clones, of which roughly 60% are seen a single time; 14% belongs to the top ten. The sequencing here drew on CD4+ T cells sorted from blood, taken at week 24, from a patient treated with tofacitinib. The source of this sequence is a human donor with alopecia areata.

The CDR3 sequence: CASSLWSGTGGSEQYF. Written as DNA, the CDR3 is TGCGCCAGCAGCTTGTGGTCCGGGACAGGGGGCTCCGAGCAGTACTTC. The genes are TRBV5-1 and TRBJ2-7; 12 nucleotides match TRBD1. The germline V gene encodes CDR1 SGHRS and CDR2 YFSETQ. V was pared by 1 base and J by 6 bases, with 8 bases of the junction left unmatched. The CDR3 is 16 amino acids.